This entry is about one TCR beta chain. Its antigen is undetermined. Here immunoSEQ multiplex PCR was the method, and the copy in TCRdb shows in-frame clones only, minus some. Of 100,000 to 150,000 clones in the sample, around 89% are singletons; the top ten hold under 2%. These data originate in a study of T cell responses to AZD1222 COVID-19 vaccine. General observations from the study: An increase in Spike-specific TCR breadth and depth was observed after two AZD1222 doses. Donors, mostly white British, included more females; clonal diversity was possibly underestimated.

This receptor was obtained from an adult in good health. The specimen was peripheral blood, collected on day 0 of AZD1222 vaccination.

This chain's CDR3 is CASSNRDRGPRGYGYTF. CDR3 bases: TGTGCCAGTAGTAACCGGGACAGGGGGCCTCGGGGCTATGGCTACACCTTC. V and J are TRBV19 and TRBJ1-2; the match to TRBD1 covers 12 bases. J gave up 4 bases and V 4 bases, and 10 bases lay outside the gene matches. This CDR3 contains 17 residues. CDR1 and CDR2 (germline): LNHDA, SQIVND (reference sequence).